Listed below are T cell receptor beta chains from one sample, sequenced in a study of cytomegalovirus exposure and HLA in healthy donors. The table came from immunoSEQ multiplex PCR; TCRdb's copy has only in-frame clones and leaves some out. The table records fewer than 75,000 clones, 60% to 75% of them present only once. The specimen was PBMCs. The receptors stem from a man between 65 and 80 years old in good health and CMV-seronegative. Each CDR3 is given with its conserved first and last residue. Each record gives: V gene, D gene, J gene, clone size, CDR3 DNA, CDR3 protein. A D gene is named only where the DNA matches it firmly. Not every row has a clone size; where given, it reads once, few, many or a size class.

v_call: TRBV18; d_call: TRBD2; j_call: TRBJ2-7; clone_size: -; cdr3_nt: TGTGCCAGCTCACCACCTGCAAGGGGGACTAGCGGGAGTCTCAGGTACGAGCAGTACTTC; cdr3_aa: CASSPPARGTSGSLRYEQYF
v_call: TRBV5-1; d_call: -; j_call: TRBJ2-7; clone_size: -; cdr3_nt: TGCGCCAGCAGCTTGGAGGAGTCCCACGAGCAGTACTTC; cdr3_aa: CASSLEESHEQYF
v_call: TRBV6-6; d_call: TRBD1; j_call: TRBJ2-7; clone_size: once; cdr3_nt: TGTGCCAGCAGTCAGGTAGGGACAGTTCCCCACTACGAGCAGTACTTC; cdr3_aa: CASSQVGTVPHYEQYF
v_call: TRBV27; d_call: -; j_call: TRBJ2-1; clone_size: -; cdr3_nt: TGTGCCAGCAGTAGCCCCTATTCAGGGCGCTCCTACAATGAGCAGTTCTTC; cdr3_aa: CASSSPYSGRSYNEQFF
v_call: TRBV19; d_call: -; j_call: TRBJ1-1; clone_size: few; cdr3_nt: TGTGCCAGTGAGAGGGAGAGGAACACTGAAGCTTTCTTT; cdr3_aa: CASERERNTEAFF
v_call: TRBV6-6; d_call: -; j_call: TRBJ2-7; clone_size: -; cdr3_nt: TGTGCCAGCAGTTTTTGGGCAGGGAATTACGAGCAGTACTTC; cdr3_aa: CASSFWAGNYEQYF
v_call: TRBV2; d_call: TRBD2; j_call: TRBJ2-1; clone_size: -; cdr3_nt: TGTGCCAGCAGGCTAGCGGGAGTGTCCTACAATGAGCAGTTCTTC; cdr3_aa: CASRLAGVSYNEQFF
v_call: TRBV5-1; d_call: TRBD2; j_call: TRBJ2-3; clone_size: few; cdr3_nt: TGCGCCAGCAGTATGAGTTTCAGCGGGAGTGGCACAGATACGCAGTATTTT; cdr3_aa: CASSMSFSGSGTDTQYF
v_call: TRBV5-4; d_call: -; j_call: TRBJ2-5; clone_size: -; cdr3_nt: TGTGCCAGCAGCTTGGTTACGGGGGAGACCCAGTACTTC; cdr3_aa: CASSLVTGETQYF
v_call: TRBV5-1; d_call: -; j_call: TRBJ1-2; clone_size: -; cdr3_nt: TGCGCCAGCAGCTTGGCACCCAGGGCCAGCTATGGCTACACCTTC; cdr3_aa: CASSLAPRASYGYTF
v_call: TRBV9; d_call: TRBD2; j_call: TRBJ2-3; clone_size: -; cdr3_nt: TGTGCCAGCAGCGTAGTGGGGGGGGGTCTCACAGATACGCAGTATTTT; cdr3_aa: CASSVVGGGLTDTQYF
v_call: TRBV10-3; d_call: TRBD2; j_call: TRBJ2-3; clone_size: -; cdr3_nt: TGTGCCACCAGGCCTGCGGGAGAACCAGATACGCAGTATTTT; cdr3_aa: CATRPAGEPDTQYF
v_call: TRBV11-2; d_call: -; j_call: TRBJ1-3; clone_size: -; cdr3_nt: TGTGCCAGCAGCTTGGGCATATATGGAAACACCATATATTTT; cdr3_aa: CASSLGIYGNTIYF
v_call: TRBV6-1; d_call: -; j_call: TRBJ1-5; clone_size: -; cdr3_nt: TGTGCCAGCAGTGAAATTGTGACATCTAGCAATCAGCCCCAGCATTTT; cdr3_aa: CASSEIVTSSNQPQHF
v_call: TRBV6-1; d_call: -; j_call: TRBJ2-6; clone_size: few; cdr3_nt: TGTGCCAGCAGTGAAGTCGTCTTGAGCTCTGGGGCCAACGTCCTGACTTTC; cdr3_aa: CASSEVVLSSGANVLTF
v_call: TRBV18; d_call: -; j_call: TRBJ2-7; clone_size: once; cdr3_nt: TGTGCCAGCTCACCAGCGACAGCAGGCGAGCAGTACTTC; cdr3_aa: CASSPATAGEQYF
v_call: TRBV9; d_call: -; j_call: TRBJ1-1; clone_size: -; cdr3_nt: TGTGCCAGCAGCGTAGGGCCCGATATCGAAGCTTTCTTT; cdr3_aa: CASSVGPDIEAFF
v_call: TRBV5-6; d_call: TRBD1; j_call: TRBJ2-7; clone_size: -; cdr3_nt: TGTGCCAGCAGCTCTATCCGGACAGGCCTAAGACCCATCGAGCAGTACTTC; cdr3_aa: CASSSIRTGLRPIEQYF
v_call: TRBV5-4; d_call: TRBD1; j_call: TRBJ1-1; clone_size: few; cdr3_nt: TGTGCCAGCAGCCCACAGGGGGGGACGGCTGAAGCTTTCTTT; cdr3_aa: CASSPQGGTAEAFF
v_call: TRBV6-1; d_call: -; j_call: TRBJ2-2; clone_size: -; cdr3_nt: TGTGTCAGCGGGCGACAGGTTACTAGTACCGGGGAGCTGTTTTTT; cdr3_aa: CVSGRQVTSTGELFF
v_call: TRBV7-9; d_call: -; j_call: TRBJ1-1; clone_size: -; cdr3_nt: TGTGCCAGCAGCAGGGAGGTCGGGGTCGGAGAAGCTTTCTTT; cdr3_aa: CASSREVGVGEAFF
v_call: TRBV7-9; d_call: TRBD1; j_call: TRBJ1-5; clone_size: -; cdr3_nt: TGTGCCAGCAGTCAGACAGGGGGCCAGCCCCAGCATTTT; cdr3_aa: CASSQTGGQPQHF
v_call: TRBV5-1; d_call: -; j_call: TRBJ1-2; clone_size: -; cdr3_nt: TGCGCCAGCAGCTCCCGTACAGATAACTATGGCTACACCTTC; cdr3_aa: CASSSRTDNYGYTF
v_call: TRBV9; d_call: TRBD1; j_call: TRBJ2-2; clone_size: -; cdr3_nt: TGTGCCAGCAGCGGACTCCTAACAGGGGGAGGCACCGGGGAGCTGTTTTTT; cdr3_aa: CASSGLLTGGGTGELFF